This is a list of T cell receptor beta chains from one sample in a study of blood T cells in healthy people across ages. TCRdb reprocessed the 5' RACE reads via MiXCR and lists one record per CDR3 protein. The sample records some 710,000 distinct CDR3 sequences, 35% to 50% being singletons. Sequenced sample: blood. These receptors all come from a man at least 80 years old in good health. Each CDR3 is given with its conserved first and last residue. Each record gives: V gene, clone size, D gene, J gene, CDR3 DNA, CDR3 protein. A D gene is named only where the DNA matches it firmly. Where a row states a size, it is once, few, many or the class of an expanded clone; other rows omit it.

>TRBV19|.|.|TRBJ2-1
TGTGCCAGTAGTATTGGGTGGGGGAGAAGCGCCTACAATGAGCAGTTCTTC
CASSIGWGRSAYNEQFF
>TRBV7-2|.|TRBD1|TRBJ1-2
TGTGCCAGCAGCGCCGGACAGGGTACAGGTTATGGCTACACCTTC
CASSAGQGTGYGYTF
>TRBV7-3|many|.|TRBJ2-7
TGTGCCAGCAGCTTATCAGGATCAGCGTACGAGCAGTACTTC
CASSLSGSAYEQYF
>TRBV29-1|few|.|TRBJ2-7
TGCAGCGTTTTGTCAGCGTACAATGAGCAGTACTTC
CSVLSAYNEQYF
>TRBV6-5|few|.|TRBJ2-3
TGTGCCAGCAGTTCAAAGGTGAAGGGGATAACTAGCACAGATACGCAGTATTTT
CASSSKVKGITSTDTQYF
>TRBV6-5|.|TRBD1|TRBJ2-1
TGTGCCAGCGGGACCGGGACAGGGCTCGCTGAGCAGTTCTTC
CASGTGTGLAEQFF
>TRBV7-2|.|.|TRBJ2-3
TGTGCCAGCAGCTTAGCGGTAGGAGGGGACCCTAGTAGCACAGATACGCAGTATTTT
CASSLAVGGDPSSTDTQYF
>TRBV20-1|few|TRBD2|TRBJ2-3
TGCACTTCGAAGGCGGGAGAGACAGATACGCAGTATTTT
CTSKAGETDTQYF
>TRBV11-2|.|.|TRBJ2-7
TGTGCCAGCATCCAAGGGGCAGCTCCCTCCTACGAGCAGTACTTC
CASIQGAAPSYEQYF
>TRBV9|few|.|TRBJ2-3
TGTGCCAGCAGCGCTCCCCCCGGACAGGATACGCAGTATTTT
CASSAPPGQDTQYF
>TRBV20-1|few|TRBD1|TRBJ1-5
TGCAGTGCCCTGACAGGACAGGGCTTATATCAGCCCCAGCATTTT
CSALTGQGLYQPQHF
>TRBV2|.|TRBD2|TRBJ2-7
TGTGCCAGCGAACGGGGGGACGGGAACTACGAGCAGTACTTC
CASERGDGNYEQYF
>TRBV5-1|.|.|TRBJ1-1
TGCGCCAGCAGCTTGGGGAGCTCGAACACTGAAGCTTTCTTT
CASSLGSSNTEAFF
>TRBV7-2|.|.|TRBJ1-2
TGTGCCAGCAGCTTAGTTTCAGGGGACGGCTACACCTTC
CASSLVSGDGYTF
>TRBV7-2|few|.|TRBJ2-5
TGTGCCAGCAGCTTACAAGCGGAGTCGGGGGAGCAGTACTTC
CASSLQAESGEQYF
>TRBV5-8|.|TRBD1|TRBJ2-1
TGTGCCAGCAGACCGGACAGGGTTTACAATGAGCAGTTCTTC
CASRPDRVYNEQFF
>TRBV28|few|.|TRBJ2-3
TGTGCCAGCAGTTCGACAGCCACAGATACGCAGTATTTT
CASSSTATDTQYF
>TRBV5-1|.|.|TRBJ1-2
TGCGCCAGCAGCTACGGAAAAATTAGTTCGGAGCCTACTAACTATGGCTACACCTTC
CASSYGKISSEPTNYGYTF
>TRBV4-1|.|TRBD1|TRBJ2-1
TGCGCCAGCAGCCAAGACCGGGGACAGGGGGCGTTTGAGCAGTTCTTC
CASSQDRGQGAFEQFF
>TRBV7-2|.|TRBD2|TRBJ2-7
TGTGCCAGCAGCTACCGGTGGGGGGGTTCCTACGAGCAGTACTTC
CASSYRWGGSYEQYF
>TRBV18|many|.|TRBJ2-5
TGTGCCAGCTCACCCGCCCGAGGAGGGGGGACAGAGACCCAGTACTTC
CASSPARGGGTETQYF
>TRBV6-6|.|TRBD1|TRBJ2-4
TGTGCCAGCATCGGACAGGAGGATCTAGCCAAAAACATTCAGTACTTC
CASIGQEDLAKNIQYF
>TRBV28|.|TRBD2|TRBJ2-7
TGTGCCAGCAGTCGAGCGGGAGACCCCGAGCAGTACTTC
CASSRAGDPEQYF
>TRBV6-6|few|.|TRBJ2-7
TGTGCCAGCAAAATTAGCGACTACGAGCAGTACTTC
CASKISDYEQYF
>TRBV5-1|.|TRBD2|TRBJ2-3
TGCGCCAGCAGCATAGCGGGACGAAAGACAGATACGCAGTATTTT
CASSIAGRKTDTQYF
>TRBV7-2|.|TRBD1|TRBJ2-4
TGTGCCAGCAGCTTCGCTGGACAGGGGGTAAACATTCAGTACTTC
CASSFAGQGVNIQYF
>TRBV28|many|TRBD1|TRBJ2-7
TGTGCCAGCAGGGAAAGGGGGCAGGGTAGGGTTTCCTACGAGCAGTACTTC
CASRERGQGRVSYEQYF
>TRBV6-2/TRBV6-3|.|.|TRBJ2-1
TGTGCCAGCCGGGGGACCCGCCTGGCGGGCTCCTACAATGAGCAGTTCTTC
CASRGTRLAGSYNEQFF
>TRBV4-3|.|.|TRBJ2-1
TGCGCCAGCAGCCAAGATTTTAGAACGGGGAGGTTCTTC
CASSQDFRTGRFF
>TRBV12-3/TRBV12-4|many|TRBD1|TRBJ1-2
TGTGCCAGCACCGGGACAGGGGGCCCAATCTATGGCTACACCTTC
CASTGTGGPIYGYTF
>TRBV20-1|.|.|TRBJ2-5
TGCAGTGCTCCCCAGGTTGGGGGGATGCAGGAGACCCAGTACTTC
CSAPQVGGMQETQYF
>TRBV12-3/TRBV12-4|few|TRBD2|TRBJ2-1
TGTGCCAGCAGCCGGGCGGGAGGCTACAATGAGCAGTTCTTC
CASSRAGGYNEQFF
>TRBV6-5|few|.|TRBJ2-7
TGTGCCAGCAGTTACTCTCCAGCTTACGAGCAGTACTTC
CASSYSPAYEQYF
>TRBV2|.|.|TRBJ2-1
TGTGCCAACAGGTCGGTTTCCTACAATGAGCAGTTCTTC
CANRSVSYNEQFF
>TRBV20-1|.|.|TRBJ1-5
TGCAGTGCTCTCCGGGGCAGCAATCAGCCCCAGCATTTT
CSALRGSNQPQHF
>TRBV5-1|few|TRBD2|TRBJ2-2
TGCGCCAGCAACATGGGACACGGGAGGGCCGACACCGGGGAGCTGTTTTTT
CASNMGHGRADTGELFF
>TRBV5-6|.|TRBD1|TRBJ2-1
TGTGCCAGCAGCCCGGACAGGGACTTTTACAATGAGCAGTTCTTC
CASSPDRDFYNEQFF
>TRBV13|few|TRBD2|TRBJ2-1
TGTGCCAGCAGCTGGACTAGCGGAACCTACAATGAGCAGTTCTTC
CASSWTSGTYNEQFF
>TRBV30|.|.|TRBJ2-7
TGTGCCTGGAGTCGGGGGACATATTACGAGCAGTACTTC
CAWSRGTYYEQYF
>TRBV6-5|.|.|TRBJ1-1
TGTGCCAGCAGTGACGTGTGGGACACTGAAGCTTTCTTT
CASSDVWDTEAFF
>TRBV20-1|.|.|TRBJ2-7
TGCAGTGCTCCTCGGAGAATCCTCTACAATGAGCAGTACTTC
CSAPRRILYNEQYF
>TRBV10-3|few|.|TRBJ2-7
TGTGCCATCAGAAAACTGGACCGACGAACCTACGAGCAGTACTTC
CAIRKLDRRTYEQYF
>TRBV5-4|.|.|TRBJ2-5
TGTGCCAGCAGCTTAAAAGGCCCCGAGACCCAGTACTTC
CASSLKGPETQYF
>TRBV28|.|.|TRBJ2-6
TGTGCCAGCAGTTCCGGGTCTGCTGGGGCCAACGTCCTGACTTTC
CASSSGSAGANVLTF
>TRBV5-1|.|.|TRBJ2-3
TGCGCCAGCAGCTGGGACCTTAGCACAGATACGCAGTATTTT
CASSWDLSTDTQYF
>TRBV5-1|.|.|TRBJ2-5
TGCGCCAGCAGCGCCGCAGGGGGGGATGAGACCCAGTACTTC
CASSAAGGDETQYF
>TRBV30|.|.|TRBJ2-7
TGTGCCTGGAGTGTACCGGACAGATCCTACGAGCAGTACTTC
CAWSVPDRSYEQYF
>TRBV20-1|.|.|TRBJ2-1
TGCAGTGCTAATGGAGAAGCTTACAATGAGCAGTTCTTC
CSANGEAYNEQFF
>TRBV12-3/TRBV12-4|.|.|TRBJ2-1
TGTGCCAGCACCTCGGGAGCGCGGAGCTCCTACAATGAGCAGTTCTTC
CASTSGARSSYNEQFF
>TRBV9|.|TRBD2|TRBJ2-3
TGTGCCAGCACGATGGGGGGGACTACCACAGATACGCAGTATTTT
CASTMGGTTTDTQYF
>TRBV28|.|TRBD2|TRBJ2-5
TGTGCCAGCAGTTCTCCAGGTCTCAGGTTCTCCAGTTTAGGACTAGCGGGAGGCAATGAGCAGTACTTC
CASSSPGLRFSSLGLAGGNEQYF
>TRBV7-2|.|.|TRBJ2-3
TGTGCCAGCAGGCCCCCGGGAGTGGATACGCAGTATTTT
CASRPPGVDTQYF
>TRBV29-1|.|.|TRBJ2-1
TGCAGCGTTGACCAGGGAAGGCAATCTCAGTTCTTC
CSVDQGRQSQFF
>TRBV20-1|.|TRBD2|TRBJ2-1
TGCAGTGCTGAGGGGGAAGCGGGAGTCTGTGAGCAGTTCTTC
CSAEGEAGVCEQFF
>TRBV6-1|.|.|TRBJ1-4
TGTGCCAGCAGTGAACCGATTAAAAAACTGTTTTTT
CASSEPIKKLFF
>TRBV7-8|few|.|TRBJ2-3
TGTGCCAGCAGCCCAGGGGCGAGGAGAGATACGCAGTATTTT
CASSPGARRDTQYF
>TRBV7-2|.|.|TRBJ2-7
TGTGCCAGCAGCTTAGGCACCCCGTACGAGCAGTACTTC
CASSLGTPYEQYF
>TRBV13|.|TRBD1|TRBJ1-2
TGTGCCAGCAGCCACGGACAGGGGGACTATGGCTACACCTTC
CASSHGQGDYGYTF
>TRBV29-1|few|.|TRBJ1-2
TGCAGCGTAGCGCAGGGCCCCTATGGCTACACCTTC
CSVAQGPYGYTF